One and the same sample provided the 3 T cell receptor beta chains below, sequenced in a study of glioma-infiltrating T cells after dendritic cell vaccination. The data were produced by immunoSEQ multiplex PCR, yet TCRdb's version contains in-frame clones alone and is incomplete. The table has approximately 48,000 clones, about 85% seen once. Material: blood, obtained before dendritic cell vaccination. Every receptor here comes from a human donor with glioblastoma.

This clone occurred once. V usage is TRBV7-9 and J usage is TRBJ1-2, with unresolved D. CDR1 SEHNR and CDR2 FQNEAQ come from the germline V gene (reference sequence). Trimming left V 5 bases short and J 4 bases short, with 11 bases between. The CDR3 extends over 13 amino acids. CDR3 DNA: TGTGCCAGCAGCCTGAGGCCTCCCTATGGCTACACCTTC. Its protein is CASSLRPPYGYTF.

The J gene is TRBJ2-1, the V gene TRBV27; 8 bases map to TRBD1. The CDR3 has 14 amino acids. V shed 2 bases and J 7 bases; nucleotides not matched to a gene: 4. The germline CDR1 and CDR2 sequences are MNHEY and SMNVEV (reference sequence). Here the CDR3 reads CASSLGQGWNEQFF. In DNA form, the CDR3 reads TGTGCCAGCAGTTTAGGACAGGGATGGAATGAGCAGTTCTTC.

This clone has only a few counts. At one of its ends the junction is not consistent with the germline gene, which may arise from a read error. This rearrangement joins TRBV5-4 to TRBJ2-1; 11 nucleotides agree with TRBD1. The CDR3 runs 17 residues. Germline assignment: CDR1 SGHNT and CDR2 YYREEE (reference sequence). CDR3: CASSQDFGTGGYNEQFF. The CDR3 nucleotides read TGCGCCAGCAGCCAAGATTTCGGGACAGGGGGCTACAATGAGCAGTTCTTC.